This T cell receptor (beta chain) was obtained from a study of spatial heterogeneity in lung cancer. Study observations and caveats: In tumors, expanded intratumoral alpha and beta TCR counts tracked mutation counts.

This sample's time point: sample taken at primary tumor resection. Tumor, nontumor lung or frozen PBMC supplied whole RNA, sequenced without sorting. TCRdb passed the 5' RACE reads through MiXCR, listing each CDR3 protein once. The sample yields about 7,200 distinct CDR3 sequences, approximately 12% seen once. Between the trimmed V and J ends, which lost 1 base and 0 bases, there was a span of 5 bases. The CDR3 is 15 amino acids. Germline lookup yields CDR1 SGDLS and CDR2 YYNGEE. By proportion, this clonotype is medium-sized. What it binds is not known. Sequenced here: lung tumor tissue, sampled at surgery. The rearrangement uses TRBV9 and TRBJ2-6; D unresolved. The sequence came from a female donor with early-stage non-small cell lung cancer. The CDR3 here is CASSVHRSGANVLTF. Written as DNA, the CDR3 is TGTGCCAGCAGCGTACACCGCTCTGGGGCCAACGTCCTGACTTTC. Full variable domain (remainder filled in from reference TRBV9 and TRBJ2-6): DSGVTQTPKHLITATGQRVTLRCSPRSGDLSVYWYQQSLDQGLQFLIQYYNGEERAKGNILERFSAQQFPDLHSELNLSSLELGDSALYFCASSVHRSGANVLTFGAGSRLTVL.